This T cell receptor (beta chain) was documented in a study of blood T cell repertoires in COVID-19. Looking at the study overall: Samples came from the United States, Italy and Spain, spanning acute and convalescent COVID-19. In each case, the material was cDNA or gDNA derived from T cells, B-cell-depleted T cells, or PBMCs.

Assay used: immunoSEQ multiplex PCR; TCRdb lists only in-frame clones, some missing. The top ten clones hold just over 9.5% of a sample with approximately 340,000 clones, roughly 87% of them seen once. The CDR3 is 15 amino acids. CDR1 and CDR2 (germline): SGDLS, YYNGEE. V shed 4 bases, J shed 4 bases, and the junction held 5 bases outside the gene matches. Sequenced material: peripheral blood. The rearrangement links TRBV9 to TRBJ2-1; 10 bases line up with TRBD1. The sequence was collected from a man aged 25 to 40 with COVID-19, enrolled during active disease. The CDR3 here is CASSLTGGAYNEQFF. Here the CDR3 DNA reads TGTGCCAGCAGCCTGACAGGGGGCGCTTACAATGAGCAGTTCTTC.